A selection of T cell receptor beta chains follows, all from one sample in a study of identifying expanded T cells in peripheral blood. Some clones are missing from TCRdb's copy, which holds only in-frame ones; the method was immunoSEQ multiplex PCR. The table lists around 50,000 clones, about nine tenths of them singletons, with roughly 3.5% in the top ten. The material sequenced was blood. All receptors derive from a person aged 18-69 years in good health. The CDR3 runs from the conserved cysteine through the conserved F or W. D genes are given only for firm matches.

v_gene	d_gene	j_gene	CDR3aa	CDR3nt
TRBV5-1	TRBD2	TRBJ2-7	CASSIATSAAYEQYF	TGCGCCAGCAGCATCGCAACTAGCGCAGCCTACGAGCAGTACTTC
TRBV11-2	.	TRBJ1-5	CASSSDSSNQPQHF	TGTGCCAGCAGCTCGGACAGTTCCAATCAGCCCCAGCATTTT
TRBV29-1	TRBD2	TRBJ2-7	CSVLAGGPIEQYF	TGCAGCGTCCTAGCGGGAGGGCCTATTGAGCAGTACTTC
TRBV27	.	TRBJ2-7	CASSNRPYEQYF	TGTGCCAGCAGTAATAGACCTTACGAGCAGTACTTC
TRBV11-2	TRBD2	TRBJ2-7	CASSGRSGRAHEQYF	TGTGCCAGCAGCGGGAGGAGCGGGAGGGCTCACGAGCAGTACTTC
TRBV7-2	.	TRBJ2-7	CASSLAGPGYEQYF	TGTGCCAGCAGCTTAGCTGGTCCAGGCTACGAGCAGTACTTC
TRBV4-2	.	TRBJ1-3	CASSRSTGNTIYF	TGTGCCAGCAGCCGTAGTACAGGAAACACCATATATTTT
TRBV7-3	TRBD2	TRBJ2-5	CASSPGLAGQETQYF	TGTGCCAGCAGCCCCGGACTAGCGGGTCAAGAGACCCAGTACTTC
TRBV4-1	TRBD2	TRBJ2-7	CASSPPSGNYEQYF	TGCGCCAGCAGCCCCCCTAGCGGTAACTACGAGCAGTACTTC
TRBV28	.	TRBJ1-2	CASSLGQNYGYTF	TGTGCCAGCAGTTTAGGACAGAACTATGGCTACACCTTC
TRBV9	.	TRBJ1-3	CASSVDGNGGNTIYF	TGTGCCAGCAGCGTAGATGGGAATGGTGGAAACACCATATATTTT
TRBV19	TRBD1	TRBJ1-5	CASSIGNRGGNQPQHF	TGTGCCAGTAGTATTGGGAACAGGGGTGGCAATCAGCCCCAGCATTTT